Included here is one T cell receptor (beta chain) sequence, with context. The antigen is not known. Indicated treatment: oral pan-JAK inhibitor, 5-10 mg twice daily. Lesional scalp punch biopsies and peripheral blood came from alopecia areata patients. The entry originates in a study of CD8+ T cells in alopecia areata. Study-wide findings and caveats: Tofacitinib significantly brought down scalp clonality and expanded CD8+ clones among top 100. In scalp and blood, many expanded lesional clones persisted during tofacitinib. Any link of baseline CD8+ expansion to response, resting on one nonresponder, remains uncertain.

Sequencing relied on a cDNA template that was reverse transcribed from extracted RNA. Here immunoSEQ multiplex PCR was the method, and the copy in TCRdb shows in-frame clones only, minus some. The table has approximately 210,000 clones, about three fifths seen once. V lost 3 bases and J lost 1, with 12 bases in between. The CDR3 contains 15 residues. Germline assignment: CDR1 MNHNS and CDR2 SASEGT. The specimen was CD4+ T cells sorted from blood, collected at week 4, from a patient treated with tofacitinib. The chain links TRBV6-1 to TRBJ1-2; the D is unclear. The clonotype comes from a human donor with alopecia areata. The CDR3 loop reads CASSDPAVRNYGYTF. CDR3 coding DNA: TGTGCCAGCAGTGACCCGGCGGTTCGTAACTATGGCTACACCTTC.